The clone carrying this T cell receptor (beta chain) was counted at least ten times. Its specificity is not known. This sample was included in a study of early T cells in non-severe SARS-CoV-2 infection. Study background: Sequencing was performed on bulk RNA from unsorted whole blood, leaving chains unpaired. Findings and caveats of the study: VDJdb-based matching was biased toward anti-spike CD8 responses and missed private and CD4 specificities.

The CDR3 runs to 14 residues. With V trimmed by 5 bases and J by 7 bases, 8 bases remained unmatched. CDR1 is SEHNR, CDR2 FQNEAQ, per germline (reference sequence). Individual cDNA molecules each received unique molecular identifiers attached to them. TCRdb redid the calling of the 5' RACE reads with MiXCR, one entry per CDR3 protein. The sample yields about 20,000 distinct CDR3 sequences, roughly 6% seen once. Material for sequencing was whole blood. The source is an adult who was a healthcare worker with PCR-confirmed SARS-CoV-2 infection or an uninfected control (not recorded which). This sequence joins TRBV7-9 and TRBJ2-1; TRBD1 matches 7 bases. The DNA for the CDR3 is TGTGCCAGCAGCCCAGGACAGGAGTGGAATGAGCAGTTCTTC. Residues: CASSPGQEWNEQFF.